Presented here are 17 T cell receptor beta chains from one specimen sequenced in a study of early T cells in non-severe SARS-CoV-2 infection (dated by TCRdb to the early 2020s). Libraries were prepared through 5' RACE. For sequencing, a NextSeq 500 was employed. TCRdb trimmed public reads at Q25 via fastp, called clones via MiXCR and kept in-frame beta chains. Rows matching on CDR3 protein sequence are summarized as one entry with the most common DNA and genes. A total of under 70,000 distinct CDR3 sequences appear in this sample, around 13% of them only once. The ten largest clonotypes hold 4.5% to 5.5% of the sample. Input material: whole blood. The origin of the receptors is an adult who was a healthcare worker with PCR-confirmed SARS-CoV-2 infection or an uninfected control (not recorded which).

V gene TRBV11-2 combines with J gene TRBJ2-3; D is ambiguous. The CDR3 contains 14 residues. In germline, CDR1 is SGHAT, CDR2 FQNNGV. Trimming left V 5 bases short and J 3 bases short, with 12 bases between. This CDR3 is CASSPARRTDTQYF. As DNA, the CDR3 is TGTGCCAGCAGCCCGGCTAGAAGAACAGATACGCAGTATTTT.

This chain links TRBV9 with TRBJ2-7; D assignment may be TRBD1 or TRBD2 (7 bases each). The CDR3 runs to 15 residues. Trimming shortened V by 4 bases and J by 3 bases, and 17 bases separated the two germline ends. Germline CDR1 is SGDLS and CDR2 is YYNGEE. The CDR3 nucleotides are TGTGCCAGCAGCCCCAGGGGGGGCCGCGGCTACGAGCAGTACTTC. It encodes CASSPRGGRGYEQYF.

V usage is TRBV29-1 and J usage is TRBJ2-7; D unresolved. V shed 4 bases and J shed 3 bases, with 13 bases lying between them. The germline V gene encodes CDR1 SQVTM and CDR2 ANQGSEA. The CDR3 has 13 residues. The CDR3 DNA reads as TGCAGCGTTGCCTCGACGATTGGCTACGAGCAGTACTTC. Its translation: CSVASTIGYEQYF.

The rearrangement joins TRBV4-1 to TRBJ1-2; D call uncertain. V was trimmed by 5 bases and J by 4 bases, leaving 5 bases between them. This CDR3 spans 11 amino acids. CDR1 and CDR2 (germline): MGHRA, YSYEKL. The CDR3 region has the DNA TGCGCCAGCAGCACAAGCTATGGCTACACCTTC. Protein product: CASSTSYGYTF.

This clonotype was seen ten or more times. V usage is TRBV12-3 or TRBV12-4 and J usage is TRBJ2-5; a weak D match, TRBD1 (7 bases). Trimming cost V 10 bases and J 4 bases, with 19 bases left between them. This CDR3 has 14 amino acids. CDR3 in amino acids: CATSLPGGRETQYF. Written as DNA, the CDR3 is TGTGCCACCTCACTACCAGGGGGGCGAGAGACCCAGTACTTC.

At least ten counts were recorded for this clonotype. The chain carries TRBV2 and TRBJ1-1; possible D gene TRBD1, 5 bases. From germline, CDR1 is SNHLY and CDR2 FYNNEI. Trimming pared 4 bases from V and 4 bases from J, leaving 13 bases between. This CDR3 comprises 14 residues. The DNA for the CDR3 is TGTGCCAGCAGTGTAACGGAAGGGGTCACTGAAGCTTTCTTT. Protein: CASSVTEGVTEAFF.

This clonotype was recorded at least ten times. The chain has TRBV27 and TRBJ2-7; possibly TRBD2 for D (5 bases). The V end was cut by 3 bases, the J end by 7 bases, with 19 bases between. Germline values: CDR1 MNHEY, CDR2 SMNVEV (reference sequence). The CDR3 covers 15 residues. For the CDR3, the DNA is TGTGCCAGCAGTTTTTGGAAGGACGGGTCGGGAGAGCAGTACTTC. This translates into CASSFWKDGSGEQYF.

There are a few counts of this clonotype. J is TRBJ1-6 and V is TRBV28; no definite D call. V lost 5 bases and J lost 10, with 9 bases in between. Looked up from germline, CDR1 is MDHEN and CDR2 is SYDVKM. This CDR3 comprises 12 residues. This CDR3 reads CASSPQKSPLHF. The CDR3 DNA reads as TGTGCCAGCAGTCCTCAGAAATCACCCCTCCACTTT.

The chain carries TRBV11-2 and TRBJ2-5; TRBD2 matches 12 bases. The CDR3 contains 16 residues. V lost 4 bases to trimming and J lost 1 base; unmatched junction nucleotides: 4. CDR1 and CDR2 from the germline V gene are SGHAT and FQNNGV. CDR3: CASSSGLAGLQETQYF. Written as DNA, the CDR3 is TGTGCCAGCAGCTCCGGACTAGCGGGGCTCCAAGAGACCCAGTACTTC.

The chain employs TRBV6-2 or TRBV6-3 and TRBJ2-5, with 11 nucleotides matching TRBD1. J gave up 4 bases and V 10 bases, and 8 bases lay outside the gene matches. CDR1 and CDR2 (germline): MNHEY, SVGEGT. The CDR3 has 14 residues. The CDR3 DNA reads TGTGCCACCCAAAGGACAGGGGGCACAGAGACCCAGTACTTC. Translated, it gives CATQRTGGTETQYF.

The gene calls are TRBV19 and TRBJ2-5; 14 nucleotides match TRBD2. Germline CDR1 is LNHDA and CDR2 is SQIVND (reference sequence). V lost 4 bases, J lost 5 bases, and 6 bases stayed unmatched. This CDR3 is built from 16 residues. CDR3 amino acids: CASSNQGTSGGETQYF. DNA for the CDR3: TGTGCCAGTAGTAACCAGGGGACTAGCGGGGGTGAGACCCAGTACTTC.

The chain couples TRBV7-3 to TRBJ1-2; 7 bases match TRBD1. CDR1 and CDR2 (germline): SGHTA, FQGTGA. The CDR3 covers 18 residues. V was pared by 0 bases and J by 5 bases, with 15 bases of the junction left unmatched. CDR3 in amino acids: CASSLTPGLTGSRYGYTF. DNA for the CDR3: TGTGCCAGCAGCTTAACCCCCGGCTTGACAGGGAGTCGGTATGGCTACACCTTC.

This clonotype showed up many times. V gene TRBV20-1 combines with J gene TRBJ1-2; D gene ambiguous. Trimming left V 3 bases short and J 4 bases short, with 12 bases between. The CDR3 contains 13 residues. Germline V gene data show CDR1 as DFQATT and CDR2 as SNEGSKA (reference sequence). In nucleotides, the CDR3 is TGCAGTGCTAGTCCCGGCAGGTTCTATGGCTACACCTTC. Its protein product is CSASPGRFYGYTF.

The CDR3 spells CASSRRGAHTQYF. CDR3 coding DNA: TGTGCCAGCAGTCGCCGTGGGGCACATACGCAGTATTTT. This chain joins TRBV28 and TRBJ2-3; TRBD1 might be the D (5 bases). CDR3 length: 13 amino acids. The V gene's germline CDR1 is MDHEN and CDR2 SYDVKM. V lost 5 bases and J lost 7, with 13 bases in between.

The genes are TRBV10-2 and TRBJ2-3, with 9 bases fitting TRBD2. The germline V gene encodes CDR1 WSHSY and CDR2 SAAADI. The CDR3 is made up of 16 amino acids. Unmatched junction bases numbered 4, after V lost 0 bases and J lost 3 bases. Here the CDR3 reads CASSESGLAGTDTQYF. In DNA form, the CDR3 reads TGCGCCAGCAGTGAGTCTGGTCTAGCGGGGACAGATACGCAGTATTTT.

This clonotype was picked up many times. One end of the junction varies from germline; a read error may be responsible. The V and J genes are TRBV18 and TRBJ1-1; perhaps TRBD1 as D (5 bases). CDR1 and CDR2 from the germline V gene are KGHSH and LQKENI. This CDR3 region has 14 residues. The CDR3 protein is CASLPGRGNTEAFF. In DNA form, the CDR3 reads TGTGCCAGCTTACCAGGAAGGGGGAACACTGAAGCTTTCTTT.

The gene calls are TRBV7-2 and TRBJ1-2; unclear D gene. This CDR3 is 14 amino acids long. Deletions cut 5 bases from V and 2 bases from J, with 12 bases between. Germline V gene sequence: CDR1 SGHTA, CDR2 FQGNSA. The CDR3: CASSPVMGNYGYTF. In DNA, the CDR3 is TGTGCCAGCAGCCCGGTCATGGGGAACTATGGCTACACCTTC.